This T cell receptor (beta chain) was sequenced in a study of blood T cell repertoires in COVID-19. Sequencing was performed with immunoSEQ multiplex PCR; in TCRdb, only in-frame clones are kept and a portion is missing. The table shows around 230,000 clones, with about 88% occurring only once. The study assigned cohorts using participant-reported clinical history. The CDR3 has 14 residues. From germline, CDR1 is SGHTA and CDR2 FQGTGA. Trimming shortened V by 4 bases and J by 4 bases, and 10 bases separated the two germline ends. The V gene is TRBV7-3, the J gene TRBJ2-2, with no clear D. The sequence came from a woman aged 25 to 39 who had recovered from COVID-19. The sequencing sample was made of PBMCs or T cells enriched from blood (not recorded which). The CDR3 coding sequence is TGTGCCAGCAGCTCCGTATTAGTCACCGGGGAGCTGTTTTTT. Its translation: CASSSVLVTGELFF. The full variable domain, its missing parts supplied by reference TRBV7-3 and TRBJ2-2, is GAGVSQTPSNKVTEKGKYVELRCDPISGHTALYWYRQSLGQGPEFLIYFQGTGAADDSGLPNDRFFAVRPEGSVSTLKIQRTERGDSAVYLCASSSVLVTGELFFGEGSRLTVL.